The 9 T cell receptor beta chains below were found in one sample sequenced in a study of T cells in Graves' hyperthyroidism and ophthalmopathy. Researchers took RNA transcripts and amplified the TCR beta CDR3 regions from them. With the HTBI primer set, the TCR CDR3 went through a first round of RT-PCR. TCRdb re-analysed the multiplex PCR reads in MiXCR, keeping a single row per CDR3 protein. This table holds about 480,000 distinct CDR3 sequences, 22% found once. The source material was blood. Receptors were obtained from a woman aged 70-85 years with Graves' ophthalmopathy.

This clonotype occurred many times. This chain connects TRBV11-2 to TRBJ2-1; D is uncertain. The V end lost 2 bases, the J end lost 8 bases, and 19 bases lay between the germline ends. CDR1 and CDR2 from the germline V gene are SGHAT and FQNNGV. This CDR3 is built from 16 residues. CDR3 region: CASSLMLRPRVDEQFF. The CDR3 bases are TGTGCCAGCAGCTTAATGCTGCGACCTCGGGTCGATGAGCAGTTCTTC.

The chain joins TRBV5-1 to TRBJ2-7, with D uncertain. Germline values: CDR1 SGHRS, CDR2 YFSETQ. The CDR3 length is 16 residues. Trimming stripped 3 bases from V and 0 bases from J, with 16 bases between. This CDR3 is CASSSPRGRSSYEQYF. CDR3 DNA sequence: TGCGCCAGCAGCTCCCCTCGCGGTCGCAGCTCCTACGAGCAGTACTTC.

This chain links TRBV6-4 with TRBJ2-3, with 8 bases lining up with TRBD2. The V segment lost 4 bases and the J segment 2 bases; nucleotides outside the gene matches: 8. This CDR3 is built from 16 residues. Germline assignment: CDR1 MRHNA and CDR2 SNTAGT. CDR3 DNA sequence: TGTGCCAGCAGTGGACAAGCGGGAGTTAACACAGATACGCAGTATTTT. It specifies CASSGQAGVNTDTQYF.

This clonotype was found a few times. V is TRBV28 and J is TRBJ1-2, with 9 bases that match TRBD1. Losses at the gene ends were 6 bases for V and 4 bases for J; bases not matched to a gene: 6. The germline gives CDR1 MDHEN, CDR2 SYDVKM. CDR3 size: 14 residues. CDR3 sequence (DNA): TGTGCCAGCAGCCTACAGGGGGCTGTCTATGGCTACACCTTC. The encoded protein is CASSLQGAVYGYTF.

This clonotype was counted only a few times. The rearrangement uses TRBV7-8 and TRBJ1-4, with D tentatively TRBD1 (5 bases). The ends were cut back, 3 bases at V and 11 bases at J, with 19 bases in the middle. This CDR3 region has 15 residues. Germline-derived CDR1 and CDR2 are SGHVS and FQNEAQ. CDR3 residues: CASSFYGQGVPKLFF. CDR3 DNA: TGTGCCAGCAGCTTCTATGGTCAGGGTGTACCTAAACTGTTTTTT.

This clonotype was seen only once. A much larger clonotype is one base distant, so this may be a read error. V gene TRBV6-1 combines with J gene TRBJ1-1; TRBD1 is a possible D gene (5 bases). Trimming took 6 bases from V and 4 from J, leaving 21 bases between them. CDR3 size: 16 residues. Germline V gives CDR1 MNHNS, CDR2 SASEGT. As DNA, the CDR3 is TGTGCCAGCAGCCACGATTCGCGACAGAAGAGCACTGAAGCTTTCTTT. Translated: CASSHDSRQKSTEAFF.

This chain uses TRBV6-2 or TRBV6-3 with TRBJ2-5; maybe TRBD1 (6 bases). CDR1 and CDR2 from the germline V gene are MNHEY and SVGEGT. CDR3 length: 15 amino acids. Trimming left V 0 bases short and J 7 bases short, with 15 bases between. CDR3 coding DNA: TGTGCCAGCAGTTACTCACACAGGGCGGAAGGGACCCAGTACTTC. The encoded protein is CASSYSHRAEGTQYF.

This clonotype has only a few counts. The gene calls are TRBV10-3 and TRBJ1-5, with D hard to call. CDR3 length equals 14 residues. In germline, CDR1 is ENHRY, CDR2 SYGVKD. The V gene lost 10 bases and the J gene lost 1 base, with 14 bases spanning the gap. The CDR3 reads CATHSPGSNQPQHF. The CDR3 region has the DNA TGTGCCACCCACTCTCCGGGGAGCAATCAGCCCCAGCATTTT.

In this sample, this clonotype turned up a few times. CDR3 in amino acids: CASSQAGARYNEQFF. CDR3 DNA sequence: TGCGCCAGCAGCCAAGCCGGGGCGCGGTACAATGAGCAGTTCTTC. The V and J genes are TRBV4-1 and TRBJ2-1, with D perhaps assigned TRBD1 or TRBD2 (5 bases each). The CDR3 has 15 amino acids. CDR1 and CDR2 from the germline V gene are MGHRA and YSYEKL. Trimming took 1 base from V and 4 from J, leaving 11 bases between them.